The next 21 T cell receptor beta chains were all read from a single sample in a study of shared T cell receptors in the human thymus. Generated by immunoSEQ multiplex PCR, the TCRdb table keeps only in-frame clones and is missing some. The table records over 650,000 clones, more than 70% of them present only once. These same records also appear under a second study, on human thymus T cells.

The sequenced material came from thymocytes. These receptors were collected from a boy less than two years old with a congenital heart defect.

The J gene is TRBJ2-7, the V gene TRBV27; 10 nucleotides match TRBD2. The CDR3 loop spans 15 amino acids. V lost 5 bases to trimming and J lost 2 bases; unmatched junction nucleotides: 6. Germline CDR1 MNHEY, CDR2 SMNVEV (reference sequence). CDR3 nucleotide sequence: TGTGCCAGCAGTCCCCGACTAGCGGGTCCCTACGAGCAGTACTTC. Amino acid sequence: CASSPRLAGPYEQYF.

The CDR3 DNA is TGTGCCAGCAGTCGGATGAGCGGGGGCAATGAGCAGTTCTTC. Its protein product is CASSRMSGGNEQFF. The chain couples TRBV13 to TRBJ2-1; 8 bases match TRBD2. V lost 6 bases and J lost 6; bases outside the gene matches: 7. In germline, CDR1 is PRHDT, CDR2 FYEKMQ (reference sequence). The CDR3 runs 14 residues.

This chain connects TRBV7-2 to TRBJ2-1; TRBD2 is a possible D gene (7 bases). This CDR3 region has 16 residues. Germline CDR1 SGHTA, CDR2 FQGNSA. V lost 1 base and J lost 2, with 12 bases in between. DNA of the CDR3: TGTGCCAGCAGCTTAGGCCGGGGGGACACCTACAATGAGCAGTTCTTC. Amino acid sequence: CASSLGRGDTYNEQFF.

The chain employs TRBV7-8 and TRBJ1-6; D not resolved. The CDR3 is made up of 16 amino acids. Trimming left V 0 bases short and J 4 bases short, with 10 bases between. The germline V gene has CDR1 SGHVS and CDR2 FQNEAQ. This CDR3 is CASSLALESYNSPLHF. The CDR3 DNA follows: TGTGCCAGCAGCTTAGCCTTAGAAAGTTATAATTCACCCCTCCACTTT.

The J gene is TRBJ2-7, the V gene TRBV25-1; 7 nucleotides align to TRBD1. The germline CDR1 and CDR2 sequences are MGHDK and SYGVNS. Germline trimming cut 3 bases from V and 4 bases from J; bases unmatched to any gene: 3. The CDR3 is made up of 13 amino acids. The CDR3 region is CASSDGQAYEQYF. CDR3 bases: TGTGCCAGCAGTGACGGACAGGCTTACGAGCAGTACTTC.

This chain links TRBV9 with TRBJ2-1; 7 bases map to TRBD1. The CDR3 runs 15 residues. Per the germline V gene, CDR1 is SGDLS and CDR2 is YYNGEE. The J segment lost 2 bases and the V segment lost 4 bases, leaving 6 bases of the junction unmatched. The CDR3 region is CASSMRGQPYNEQFF. The CDR3 region has the DNA TGTGCCAGCAGCATGAGGGGACAGCCCTACAATGAGCAGTTCTTC.

J is TRBJ2-1 and V is TRBV4-2; 10 nucleotides align to TRBD2. V lost 2 bases and J lost 0; bases outside the gene matches: 10. Per the germline V gene, CDR1 is LGHNA and CDR2 is YNFKEQ. The CDR3 is 19 amino acids. In DNA, the CDR3 is TGTGCCAGCAGCCAAAAAAGCGGGGGGGCCCAAAGCTCCTACAATGAGCAGTTCTTC. Protein: CASSQKSGGAQSSYNEQFF.

J is TRBJ1-1 and V is TRBV30; no clear D. This CDR3 is built from 11 residues. From germline, CDR1 is GTSNPN and CDR2 SVGIG (reference sequence). With 1 base removed from V and 4 bases from J, the gap between germline ends came to 4 bases. The CDR3 DNA reads as TGTGCCTGGAGTGGTATCACTGAAGCTTTCTTT. As protein: CAWSGITEAFF.

This chain uses TRBV2 with TRBJ1-6; a possible D gene is TRBD1 (6 bases). Germline V gene lookup returns CDR1 SNHLY and CDR2 FYNNEI. CDR3 size: 15 residues. The V end was cut by 6 bases, the J end by 9 bases, with 18 bases between. The CDR3: CASREGTRGRSPLHF. In DNA, the CDR3 is TGTGCCAGCAGAGAGGGAACCAGGGGACGTTCACCCCTCCACTTT.

CDR3 region: CASRITGGAGQPQHF. In DNA, the CDR3 is TGCGCCAGCCGCATAACAGGGGGCGCCGGGCAGCCCCAGCATTTT. The J gene is TRBJ1-5, the V gene TRBV5-1; TRBD1 aligns across 9 bases. V shed 7 bases and J 7 bases; nucleotides not matched to a gene: 12. The length of the CDR3 is 15 residues. Germline CDR1 SGHRS, CDR2 YFSETQ.

The chain joins TRBV5-1 to TRBJ2-2, with 11 positions matching TRBD2. The CDR3 extends over 16 amino acids. V lost 4 bases and J lost 4; bases outside the gene matches: 6. The germline gives CDR1 SGHRS, CDR2 YFSETQ. The CDR3 region has the DNA TGCGCCAGCAGCCCGGGACTAGCGGACGTCACCGGGGAGCTGTTTTTT. It codes for CASSPGLADVTGELFF. The full variable domain, rest sourced from reference TRBV5-1 and TRBJ2-2, is KAGVTQTPRYLIKTRGQQVTLSCSPISGHRSVSWYQQTPGQGLQFLFEYFSETQRNKGNFPGRFSGRQFSNSRSEMNVSTLELGDSALYLCASSPGLADVTGELFFGEGSRLTVL.

This sequence joins TRBV11-2 and TRBJ1-6; TRBD1 might be the D (6 bases). This CDR3 has 14 amino acids. Germline V gene data show CDR1 as SGHAT and CDR2 as FQNNGV. Between the trimmed V and J ends, which lost 3 bases and 8 bases, there was a span of 11 bases. This CDR3 is CASSLRGKDSPLHF. CDR3 nucleotides: TGTGCCAGCAGCTTGAGGGGGAAAGATTCACCCCTCCACTTT.

This clone was counted only a few times. Written as DNA, the CDR3 is TGTGCCAGCAGGGGACAGACCTCTGGAAACACCATATATTTT. Amino acids: CASRGQTSGNTIYF. The chain has TRBV27 and TRBJ1-3; 7 bases are shared with TRBD1. The junction had 2 bases not matched to a gene; V was cut back by 6 bases and J by 0 bases. In germline, CDR1 is MNHEY, CDR2 SMNVEV (reference sequence). This CDR3 spans 14 amino acids.

The gene calls are TRBV27 and TRBJ2-3, with 8 bases identical to TRBD2. The CDR3 consists of 18 residues. Germline CDR1 MNHEY, CDR2 SMNVEV (reference sequence). V gave up 6 bases and J gave up 4 bases; unmatched junction bases: 18. The DNA for the CDR3 is TGTGCCAGCAGACCCGGGACTAGTCGTATCGGGGGGCCAGATACGCAGTATTTT. This translates into CASRPGTSRIGGPDTQYF.

This clone was found once. The chain is built from TRBV4-3 and TRBJ1-1; no reliable D call. V lost 1 base and J 1 base, leaving 4 bases between the germline ends. CDR1 LGHNA and CDR2 YSLEER come from the germline V gene. The CDR3 covers 13 residues. CDR3 in DNA: TGCGCCAGCAGCCAAGTGCGGAACACTGAAGCTTTCTTT. Encoded protein: CASSQVRNTEAFF.

This chain links TRBV19 with TRBJ2-2; 10 bases are shared with TRBD2. V was clipped by 3 bases and J by 7 bases; unmatched bases: 8. In germline, CDR1 is LNHDA, CDR2 SQIVND (reference sequence). The CDR3 length is 16 residues. CDR3 in DNA: TGTGCCAGTAGTATGCTGAGCGGGGGGGTTCACGGGGAGCTGTTTTTT. It encodes CASSMLSGGVHGELFF. Full variable domain (missing parts from reference TRBV19 and TRBJ2-2): DGGITQSPKYLFRKEGQNVTLSCEQNLNHDAMYWYRQDPGQGLRLIYYSQIVNDFQKGDIAEGYSVSREKKESFPLTVTSAQKNPTAFYLCASSMLSGGVHGELFFGEGSRLTVL.

The chain carries TRBV4-1 and TRBJ1-5; D unclear. Trimming pared 2 bases from V and 2 bases from J, leaving 16 bases between. CDR1 MGHRA and CDR2 YSYEKL come from the germline V gene. This CDR3 is 17 amino acids long. As DNA, the CDR3 is TGCGCCAGCAGCCAAAGTCAACGAGGGAGTGGCAATCAGCCCCAGCATTTT. Encoded protein: CASSQSQRGSGNQPQHF.

CDR3 sequence reads: CASSPPGSTYEQYF. CDR3 coding DNA: TGTGCCAGCAGCCCCCCAGGCAGTACCTACGAGCAGTACTTC. The chain has TRBV7-9 and TRBJ2-7, with no clear D. The CDR3 is made up of 14 amino acids. V lost 5 bases and J 2 bases, leaving 13 bases between the germline ends. CDR1 and CDR2 (germline): SEHNR, FQNEAQ (reference sequence). Using reference TRBV7-9 and TRBJ2-7 for the parts outside the CDR3, the full variable domain is DTGVSQNPRHKITKRGQNVTFRCDPISEHNRLYWYRQTLGQGPEFLTYFQNEAQLEKSRLLSDRFSAERPKGSFSTLEIQRTEQGDSAMYLCASSPPGSTYEQYFGPGTRLTVT.

This clone is a singleton in its sample. V gene TRBV19 combines with J gene TRBJ1-5; perhaps TRBD1 as D (6 bases). This CDR3 is 15 amino acids long. Germline V gene sequence: CDR1 LNHDA, CDR2 SQIVND (reference sequence). V was cut by 3 bases and J by 6 bases, with 15 bases left in between. CDR3 amino acids: CASSIAPMGAQPQHF. In nucleotides, the CDR3 is TGTGCCAGTAGTATCGCCCCCATGGGGGCTCAGCCCCAGCATTTT.

CDR3 sequence (DNA): TGTGCCAGCAGCGTAGATCAGGGGCGCGGCGAAAAACTGTTTTTT. Its protein is CASSVDQGRGEKLFF. The V call is TRBV9, the J call TRBJ1-4, with D perhaps matching TRBD1 (6 bases). Germline values: CDR1 SGDLS, CDR2 YYNGEE. The CDR3 loop spans 15 amino acids. V was shortened by 0 bases and J by 8 bases, with 14 bases between the two germline ends.

This chain joins TRBV5-6 and TRBJ1-2; 8 bases map to TRBD1. The CDR3 consists of 14 residues. Per germline, CDR1 SGHDT and CDR2 YYEEEE. Germline trimming cut 4 bases from V and 7 bases from J; bases unmatched to any gene: 9. CDR3 residues: CASSRPDRGGGYTF. CDR3 nucleotide sequence: TGTGCCAGCAGCCGTCCCGACAGGGGAGGTGGCTACACCTTC.